The 24 T cell receptor beta chains below come from one sample, sequenced in a study of shared clonotypes between healthy human individuals. Only in-frame clones appear in the TCRdb table, and some are missing; sequencing was by immunoSEQ multiplex PCR. The repertoire includes 2,100,000 or so clones, approximately 94% of them detected once, and approximately 0.13% sits in the top ten. Specimen: naive CD4+ T cells sorted from blood. Sample subset: CD45RA+ positively selected. These TCRs come from a young man in good health.

The V call is TRBV2, the J call TRBJ1-2; 9 nucleotides line up with TRBD1. Germline V gene sequence: CDR1 SNHLY, CDR2 FYNNEI. V was clipped by 7 bases and J by 8 bases; unmatched bases: 20. This CDR3 contains 17 residues. The CDR3 sequence: CASTKPGQGETLVGYTF. CDR3 DNA sequence: TGTGCCAGCACAAAACCGGGACAGGGCGAGACGTTGGTCGGCTACACCTTC.

CDR3 sequence reads: CASTEGGKLNTEAFF. CDR3 bases: TGTGCCAGCACCGAGGGTGGGAAACTGAACACTGAAGCTTTCTTT. The rearrangement joins TRBV2 to TRBJ1-1; D gene unclear. This CDR3 contains 15 residues. The V and J ends lost 7 bases and 0 bases respectively, with 15 bases between them. Germline assignment: CDR1 SNHLY and CDR2 FYNNEI.

The genes are TRBV9 and TRBJ1-4; no clear D gene. CDR3 length: 14 residues. Trimming pared 0 bases from V and 0 bases from J, leaving 3 bases between. Germline-derived CDR1 and CDR2 are SGDLS and YYNGEE. CDR3 coding DNA: TGTGCCAGCAGCGTAGCTACAACTAATGAAAAACTGTTTTTT. Encoded protein: CASSVATTNEKLFF.

This chain links TRBV29-1 with TRBJ1-3; D is ambiguous. V dropped 0 bases and J dropped 4 bases, with 7 bases sitting between them. Per the germline V gene, CDR1 is SQVTM and CDR2 is ANQGSEA. The CDR3 runs to 13 residues. CDR3 coding DNA: TGCAGCGTTGAAGAAAGCTTGGGAAACACCATATATTTT. Its translation is CSVEESLGNTIYF.

The chain recombines TRBV5-1 with TRBJ2-7, with TRBD2 matching over 13 bases. CDR3 size: 16 residues. Trimming cost V 3 bases and J 4 bases; bases outside gene matches: 7. Germline values: CDR1 SGHRS, CDR2 YFSETQ. DNA of the CDR3: TGCGCCAGCAGCTGGACTAGCGGGAGTATCGGGTACGAGCAGTACTTC. This translates into CASSWTSGSIGYEQYF.

This sequence joins TRBV2 and TRBJ1-4; 11 bases are shared with TRBD1. J was trimmed by 9 bases and V by 8 bases; bases with no gene match: 5. This CDR3 is 13 amino acids long. The germline CDR1 and CDR2 sequences are SNHLY and FYNNEI. The CDR3 DNA reads as TGTGCCAGCTGGGAGGACAGGGGGCAAAAACTGTTTTTT. Its translation: CASWEDRGQKLFF.

The V call is TRBV5-6, the J call TRBJ2-7; D uncertain. From germline, CDR1 is SGHDT and CDR2 YYEEEE. The V end lost 1 base, the J end lost 1 base, and 9 bases lay between the germline ends. This CDR3 has 14 residues. This chain's CDR3 is CASSLFGISYEQYF. As DNA, the CDR3 is TGTGCCAGCAGCTTGTTTGGGATTTCCTACGAGCAGTACTTC.

The chain carries TRBV4-1 and TRBJ2-1; 11 bases are a match to TRBD2. CDR1 and CDR2 (germline): MGHRA, YSYEKL. V lost 4 bases, J lost 6 bases, and 17 bases stayed unmatched. This CDR3 spans 19 amino acids. The CDR3 loop is CASSLVGTSGAKGPNEQFF. CDR3 bases: TGCGCCAGCAGCCTCGTTGGGACTAGCGGCGCTAAAGGCCCCAATGAGCAGTTCTTC.

The chain employs TRBV5-1 and TRBJ2-1; D is perhaps TRBD2 (5 bases). CDR1 SGHRS and CDR2 YFSETQ come from the germline V gene. Trimming left V 5 bases short and J 4 bases short, with 25 bases between. This CDR3 is 18 amino acids long. The CDR3 DNA follows: TGCGCCAGCAGTCAAACCCAGCGGAGATTCGATGTTTACAATGAGCAGTTCTTC. Its translation is CASSQTQRRFDVYNEQFF.

CDR3 in amino acids: CASSLARRPPGADTQYF. In nucleotides, the CDR3 is TGTGCCAGCAGTTTAGCTCGGCGACCCCCCGGGGCAGATACGCAGTATTTT. This chain uses TRBV28 with TRBJ2-3; a weak D match, TRBD2 (5 bases). The germline V gene encodes CDR1 MDHEN and CDR2 SYDVKM. The CDR3 spans 17 residues. Deletions cut 2 bases from V and 4 bases from J, with 19 bases between.

The CDR3 sequence is CASSPKLAGLETQYF. The CDR3, as DNA: TGTGCCAGCAGCCCGAAACTAGCGGGGTTGGAGACCCAGTACTTC. The chain joins TRBV7-3 to TRBJ2-5; 10 nucleotides agree with TRBD2. With 5 bases clipped from V and 5 bases from J, the junction kept 8 bases outside the gene matches. The V gene's germline CDR1 is SGHTA and CDR2 FQGTGA. The CDR3 covers 15 residues.

This clone was detected once. The rearrangement links TRBV2 to TRBJ1-1; perhaps TRBD1 as D (5 bases). Germline CDR1 SNHLY, CDR2 FYNNEI. Deletions cut 6 bases from V and 8 bases from J, with 16 bases between. The CDR3 is 13 residues long. CDR3 protein: CASRERDGGEAFF. Here the CDR3 DNA reads TGTGCCAGCAGGGAAAGGGACGGCGGAGAAGCTTTCTTT.

The genes are TRBV18 and TRBJ1-5; no clear D. The V end was cut by 1 base, the J end by 7 bases, with 11 bases between. CDR1 is KGHSH, CDR2 LQKENI, per germline. The CDR3 length is 14 residues. Here the CDR3 DNA reads TGTGCCAGCTCACCACTGTCAATTCAACAGCCCCAGCATTTT. Amino acid sequence: CASSPLSIQQPQHF.

Concerning this clone: Other nucleotide sequences in the sample specify the same CDR3. The chain links TRBV11-2 to TRBJ2-7, with D hard to call. CDR1 and CDR2 (germline): SGHAT, FQNNGV. The CDR3 sequence is 12 residues long. Deletions cut 1 base from V and 4 bases from J, with 5 bases between. The CDR3 loop reads CASSLAGYEQYF. In nucleotides, the CDR3 is TGTGCCAGCAGCTTAGCAGGTTACGAGCAGTACTTC.

The chain joins TRBV6-5 to TRBJ1-2; D is ambiguous. CDR3 length equals 14 residues. The germline V and J ends were trimmed by 4 bases and 0 bases, with 9 bases remaining between them. Germline CDR1 and CDR2: MNHEY and SVGAGI. The CDR3 reads CASSSSNPNYGYTF. The CDR3 DNA follows: TGTGCCAGCAGTTCGAGCAATCCTAACTATGGCTACACCTTC.

The chain links TRBV4-1 to TRBJ2-1; D may be TRBD1 or TRBD2 (6 bases each). Germline CDR1 and CDR2: MGHRA and YSYEKL. This CDR3 spans 19 amino acids. V was clipped by 0 bases and J by 0 bases, with 18 bases between them. The CDR3 DNA reads as TGCGCCAGCAGCCAAGATCACGGGGGCGGGTGGAGCTCCTACAATGAGCAGTTCTTC. As protein: CASSQDHGGGWSSYNEQFF.

The V call is TRBV11-2, the J call TRBJ1-2, with 7 positions matching TRBD1. V was pared by 8 bases and J by 4 bases, with 13 bases of the junction left unmatched. Germline values: CDR1 SGHAT, CDR2 FQNNGV. CDR3 length: 15 amino acids. The DNA of the CDR3 is TGTGCCAGCCGCTCCGGGACAGAAACCTTCTATGGCTACACCTTC. Residues: CASRSGTETFYGYTF.

V and J are TRBV19 and TRBJ2-4, with 16 positions matching TRBD2. The trim removed 1 base at V and 3 bases at J, leaving 12 bases unmatched. The CDR3 has 21 residues. The germline V gene has CDR1 LNHDA and CDR2 SQIVND (reference sequence). The CDR3 DNA follows: TGTGCCAGTAGTATAGTTTTCACCGGGACTAGCGGGAGGGCCGGCAAAAACATTCAGTACTTC. It encodes CASSIVFTGTSGRAGKNIQYF.

V gene TRBV28 combines with J gene TRBJ1-5, with a possible D match to TRBD1 (6 bases). Trimming took 8 bases from V and 3 from J, leaving 14 bases between them. Looked up from germline, CDR1 is MDHEN and CDR2 is SYDVKM. CDR3 length: 14 residues. The CDR3 protein is CASLQGVVNQPQHF. The DNA of the CDR3 is TGTGCCAGCCTACAGGGTGTTGTCAATCAGCCCCAGCATTTT.

The rearrangement uses TRBV11-2 and TRBJ2-5, with D perhaps TRBD2 (6 bases). V lost 1 base and J lost 1, with 10 bases in between. This CDR3 region has 15 residues. In germline, CDR1 is SGHAT, CDR2 FQNNGV. The CDR3 here is CASSLAGTAQETQYF. The CDR3 region has the DNA TGTGCCAGCAGCTTAGCCGGGACTGCCCAAGAGACCCAGTACTTC.

Notes on this clone: The same CDR3 also results from other DNA sequences found in this sample. Written as DNA, the CDR3 is TGTGCCAGCAGCCCGGGACAGGTAAACACTGAAGCTTTCTTT. Amino acids: CASSPGQVNTEAFF. The gene calls are TRBV7-9 and TRBJ1-1; TRBD1 agrees at 8 bases. CDR3 size: 14 residues. From germline, CDR1 is SEHNR and CDR2 FQNEAQ (reference sequence). The V and J ends lost 5 bases and 2 bases, in that order; junction bases with no gene match: 4.

The chain uses TRBV10-3 and TRBJ1-1, with 7 bases aligning to TRBD1. V lost 2 bases and J lost 10; bases outside the gene matches: 7. Germline CDR1 reads ENHRY; CDR2 reads SYGVKD. CDR3 length equals 13 residues. Here the CDR3 reads CAISEGPGGTAFF. In nucleotides, the CDR3 is TGTGCCATCAGTGAGGGTCCAGGGGGAACAGCTTTCTTT.

The rearrangement uses TRBV5-1 and TRBJ2-2; the match to TRBD1 covers 8 bases. There are 16 residues in the CDR3. In germline, CDR1 is SGHRS, CDR2 YFSETQ. V dropped 0 bases and J dropped 6; count of bases not matched to a gene: 7. The CDR3 DNA follows: TGCGCCAGCAGCTTGGTTGTGACAGGGGAGGCCGGGGAGCTGTTTTTT. Amino acids: CASSLVVTGEAGELFF.

The rearrangement joins TRBV7-9 to TRBJ1-2; D is ambiguous. CDR1 and CDR2 from the germline V gene are SEHNR and FQNEAQ (reference sequence). Trimming removed 1 base at V and 2 bases at J, with 14 bases between. The CDR3 contains 16 residues. The CDR3 reads CASSLGGPYSNYGYTF. CDR3 nucleotide sequence: TGTGCCAGCAGCTTAGGTGGTCCGTATTCCAACTATGGCTACACCTTC.